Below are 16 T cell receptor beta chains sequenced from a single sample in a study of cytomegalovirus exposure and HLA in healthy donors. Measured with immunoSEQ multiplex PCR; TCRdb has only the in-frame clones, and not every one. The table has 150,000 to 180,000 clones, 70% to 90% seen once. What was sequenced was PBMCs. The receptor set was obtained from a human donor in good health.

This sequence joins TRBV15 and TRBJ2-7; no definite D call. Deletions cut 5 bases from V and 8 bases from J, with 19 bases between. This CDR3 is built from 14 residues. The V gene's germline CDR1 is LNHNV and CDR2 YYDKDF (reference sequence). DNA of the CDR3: TGTGCCACCAGCGGGCCAAACGAAAGTGGGCAGCAGTACTTC. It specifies CATSGPNESGQQYF.

CDR3 sequence: CASSLARPSGSPLHF. The DNA of the CDR3 is TGTGCCAGCAGCCTTGCCCGGCCGTCAGGTTCACCCCTCCACTTT. This rearrangement joins TRBV7-2 to TRBJ1-6; D remains ambiguous. V was shortened by 5 bases and J by 9 bases, with 17 bases between the two germline ends. CDR1 SGHTA and CDR2 FQGNSA come from the germline V gene. The CDR3 length is 15 residues.

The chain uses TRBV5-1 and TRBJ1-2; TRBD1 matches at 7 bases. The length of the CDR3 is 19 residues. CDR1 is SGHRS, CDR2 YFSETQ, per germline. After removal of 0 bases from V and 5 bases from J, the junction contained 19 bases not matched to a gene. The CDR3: CASSLAKLSVGGERYGYTF. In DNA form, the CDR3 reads TGCGCCAGCAGCTTGGCTAAATTATCTGTAGGGGGCGAGCGGTATGGCTACACCTTC.

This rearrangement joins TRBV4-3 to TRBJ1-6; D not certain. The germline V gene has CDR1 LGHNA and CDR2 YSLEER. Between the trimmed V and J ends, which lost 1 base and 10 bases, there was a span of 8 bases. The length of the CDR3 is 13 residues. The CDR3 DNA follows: TGCGCCAGCAGCCAAGCTGTTATCTCACCCCTCCACTTT. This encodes CASSQAVISPLHF.

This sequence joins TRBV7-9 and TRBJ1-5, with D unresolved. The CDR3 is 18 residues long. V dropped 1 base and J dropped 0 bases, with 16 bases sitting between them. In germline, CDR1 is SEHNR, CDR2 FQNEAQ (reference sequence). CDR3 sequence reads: CASSLELTADYSNQPQHF. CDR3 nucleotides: TGTGCCAGCAGCTTAGAGTTAACGGCAGACTATAGCAATCAGCCCCAGCATTTT.

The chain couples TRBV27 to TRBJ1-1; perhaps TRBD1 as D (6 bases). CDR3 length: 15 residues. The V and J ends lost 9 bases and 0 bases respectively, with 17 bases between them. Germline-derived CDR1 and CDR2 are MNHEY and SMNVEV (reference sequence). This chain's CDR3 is CARCSWDTMNTEAFF. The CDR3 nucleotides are TGTGCCAGATGTTCCTGGGACACCATGAACACTGAAGCTTTCTTT.

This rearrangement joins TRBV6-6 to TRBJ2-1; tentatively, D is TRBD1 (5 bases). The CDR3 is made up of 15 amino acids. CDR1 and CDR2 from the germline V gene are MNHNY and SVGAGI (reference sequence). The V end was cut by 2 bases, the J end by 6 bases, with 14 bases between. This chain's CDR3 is CASSYAQLGPNEQFF. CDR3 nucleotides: TGTGCCAGCAGTTACGCACAATTGGGGCCCAATGAGCAGTTCTTC.

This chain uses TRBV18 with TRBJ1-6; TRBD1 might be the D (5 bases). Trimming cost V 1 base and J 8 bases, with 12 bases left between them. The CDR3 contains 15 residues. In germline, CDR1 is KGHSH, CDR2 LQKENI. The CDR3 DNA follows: TGTGCCAGCTCACCACTTCAGGGCTGGGATTCACCCCTCCACTTT. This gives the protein CASSPLQGWDSPLHF.

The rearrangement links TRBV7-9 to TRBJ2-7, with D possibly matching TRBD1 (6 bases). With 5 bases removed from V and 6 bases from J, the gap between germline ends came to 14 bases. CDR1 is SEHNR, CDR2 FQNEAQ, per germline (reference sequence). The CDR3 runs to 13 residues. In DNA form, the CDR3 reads TGTGCCAGCAGCCCGCAGGGGATGGGCGAGCAGTACTTC. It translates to CASSPQGMGEQYF.

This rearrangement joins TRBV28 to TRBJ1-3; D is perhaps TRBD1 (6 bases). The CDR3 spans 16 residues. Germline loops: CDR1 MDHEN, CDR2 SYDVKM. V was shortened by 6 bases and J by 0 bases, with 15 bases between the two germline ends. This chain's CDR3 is CASSSTQTGSGNTIYF. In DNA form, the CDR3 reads TGTGCCAGCAGCTCTACCCAGACAGGCTCTGGAAACACCATATATTTT.

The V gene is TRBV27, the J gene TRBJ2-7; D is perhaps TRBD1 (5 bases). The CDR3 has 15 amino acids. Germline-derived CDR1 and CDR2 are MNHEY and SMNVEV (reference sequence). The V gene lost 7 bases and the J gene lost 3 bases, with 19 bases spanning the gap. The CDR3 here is CASKTASSRVYEQYF. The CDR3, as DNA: TGTGCCAGCAAAACCGCTTCTTCCAGGGTCTACGAGCAGTACTTC.

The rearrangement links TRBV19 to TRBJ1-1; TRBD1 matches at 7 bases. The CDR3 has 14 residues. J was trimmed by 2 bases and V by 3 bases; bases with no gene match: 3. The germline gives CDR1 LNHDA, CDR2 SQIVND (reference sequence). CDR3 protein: CASSIEGGNTEAFF. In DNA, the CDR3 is TGTGCCAGTAGTATCGAAGGGGGCAACACTGAAGCTTTCTTT.

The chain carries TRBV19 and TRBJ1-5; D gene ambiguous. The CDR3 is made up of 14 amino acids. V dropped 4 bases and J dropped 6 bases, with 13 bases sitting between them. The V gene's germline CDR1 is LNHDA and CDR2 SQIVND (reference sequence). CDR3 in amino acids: CASSTDLTGQPQHF. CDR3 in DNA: TGTGCCAGTAGTACAGACTTGACTGGTCAGCCCCAGCATTTT.

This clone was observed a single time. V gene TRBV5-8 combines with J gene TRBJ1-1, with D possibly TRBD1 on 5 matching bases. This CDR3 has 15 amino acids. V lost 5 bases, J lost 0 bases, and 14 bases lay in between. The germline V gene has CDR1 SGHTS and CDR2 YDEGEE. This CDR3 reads CASSYETVMNTEAFF. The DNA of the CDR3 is TGTGCCAGCAGTTACGAGACAGTTATGAACACTGAAGCTTTCTTT.

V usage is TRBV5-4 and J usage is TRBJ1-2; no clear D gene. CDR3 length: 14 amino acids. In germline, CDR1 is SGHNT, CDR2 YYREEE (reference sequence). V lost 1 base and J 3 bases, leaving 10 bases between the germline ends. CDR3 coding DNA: TGTGCCAGCAGCTTGTTCCAGGTCGACTATGGCTACACCTTC. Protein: CASSLFQVDYGYTF. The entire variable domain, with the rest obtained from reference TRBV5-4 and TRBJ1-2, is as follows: ETGVTQSPTHLIKTRGQQVTLRCSSQSGHNTVSWYQQALGQGPQFIFQYYREEENGRGNFPPRFSGLQFPNYSSELNVNALELDDSALYLCASSLFQVDYGYTFGSGTRLTVV.

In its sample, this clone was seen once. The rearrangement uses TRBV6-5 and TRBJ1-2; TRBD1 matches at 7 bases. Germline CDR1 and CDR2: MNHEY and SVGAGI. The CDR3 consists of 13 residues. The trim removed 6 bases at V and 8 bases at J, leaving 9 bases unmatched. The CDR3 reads CASRQTGAHGYTF. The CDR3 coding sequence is TGTGCCAGCAGACAAACAGGGGCGCACGGCTACACCTTC.